This T cell receptor beta chain comes out of a study of blood T cell repertoires in COVID-19. Clones were read by immunoSEQ multiplex PCR, and TCRdb kept only the in-frame ones, dropping some. The repertoire holds 280,000 or so clones, with approximately 86% as singletons. With V trimmed by 3 bases and J by 6 bases, 2 bases remained unmatched. CDR3 size: 13 residues. The V gene's germline CDR1 is SEHNR and CDR2 FQNEAQ (reference sequence). The sequenced material came from peripheral blood. This clonotype originated in a woman in her 30s who had recovered from COVID-19. The chain links TRBV7-9 to TRBJ2-1, with TRBD1 matching 7 bases. The CDR3 DNA sequence: TGTGCCAGCAGCTTTAGACAGGGCAATGAGCAGTTCTTC. This sequence encodes CASSFRQGNEQFF.